The 10 T cell receptor beta chains presented below share a single source sample, sequenced in a study of blood T cells in healthy people across ages. The use of a sample-barcoded 5' primer and a J-beta primer mix characterized a second PCR of about 6 to 11 cycles. One entry per CDR3 protein results from TCRdb running MiXCR on the 5' RACE reads. The top ten hold approximately 3.7% of the sample, which has 550,000 to 650,000 distinct CDR3 sequences, roughly a quarter seen once. These sequences were also reported in another study, on T cells of mothers and their children.

The sequencing input was blood. Receptors were obtained from a boy aged 2 to 9 in good health.

The CDR3 is CASSGVRYEQYF. DNA for the CDR3: TGTGCCAGCTCAGGCGTAAGGTACGAGCAGTACTTC. V gene TRBV18 combines with J gene TRBJ2-7, with unresolved D. V lost 5 bases to trimming and J lost 4 bases, with 9 bases between them. This CDR3 has 12 residues. Germline loops: CDR1 KGHSH, CDR2 LQKENI.

The chain links TRBV4-2 to TRBJ2-7; 9 positions agree with TRBD2. The CDR3 totals 18 residues. Germline V lookup: CDR1 LGHNA, CDR2 YNFKEQ. J was trimmed by 0 bases and V by 1 base; bases with no gene match: 10. The DNA of the CDR3 is TGTGCCAGCAGCCAAGCTAGCTCTAGCGGGACTAGCTCCTACGAGCAGTACTTC. This sequence encodes CASSQASSSGTSSYEQYF.

CDR3 DNA sequence: TGTGCCATTAATCCGGGACCGGGCTCCTACAATGAGCAGTTCTTC. The encoded protein is CAINPGPGSYNEQFF. The chain is built from TRBV10-3 and TRBJ2-1; either TRBD1 or TRBD2 may supply D (5 bases each). CDR1 is ENHRY and CDR2 is SYGVKD in the germline V gene. CDR3 length: 15 amino acids. The V end was cut by 9 bases, the J end by 0 bases, with 15 bases between.

The genes are TRBV28 and TRBJ2-7; TRBD1 agrees at 9 bases. Germline V lookup: CDR1 MDHEN, CDR2 SYDVKM. With V trimmed by 6 bases and J by 2 bases, 17 bases remained unmatched. The CDR3 covers 18 residues. CDR3 sequence (DNA): TGTGCCAGCAGGGGGGACAGGGATTTTCGGCGACCTACCTACGAGCAGTACTTC. This codes for CASRGDRDFRRPTYEQYF. The full variable domain, with the rest looked up from reference TRBV28 and TRBJ2-7, is DVKVTQSSRYLVKRTGEKVFLECVQDMDHENMFWYRQDPGLGLRLIYFSYDVKMKEKGDIPEGYSVSREKKERFSLILESASTNQTSMYLCASRGDRDFRRPTYEQYFGPGTRLTVT.

Many counts were recorded for this clonotype. The genes are TRBV20-1 and TRBJ2-3; D not certain. The CDR3 is 15 amino acids. Germline V gene lookup returns CDR1 DFQATT and CDR2 SNEGSKA (reference sequence). V was shortened by 5 bases and J by 7 bases, with 22 bases between the two germline ends. The CDR3 is CSARLPAPMLYTQYF. The CDR3 nucleotides are TGCAGTGCTCGCCTTCCTGCCCCCATGCTTTATACGCAGTATTTT.

The chain has TRBV30 and TRBJ2-2, with 11 bases matching TRBD2. CDR1 and CDR2 from the germline V gene are GTSNPN and SVGIG (reference sequence). Trimming cost V 4 bases and J 7 bases; bases outside gene matches: 5. This CDR3 spans 14 amino acids. The CDR3 protein is CAWIAGGPVGELFF. The CDR3, as DNA: TGTGCCTGGATAGCGGGGGGGCCCGTCGGGGAGCTGTTTTTT. Variable domain in full (rest from reference TRBV30 and TRBJ2-2): SQTIHQWPATLVQPVGSPLSLECTVEGTSNPNLYWYRQAAGRGLQLLFYSVGIGQISSEVPQNLSASRPQDRQFILSSKKLLLSDSGFYLCAWIAGGPVGELFFGEGSRLTVL.

The chain uses TRBV27 and TRBJ2-6, with 12 nucleotides matching TRBD2. Germline V gives CDR1 MNHEY, CDR2 SMNVEV (reference sequence). The ends lost 5 bases at V and 2 bases at J; junction bases unmatched: 7. This CDR3 is 18 amino acids long. CDR3 nucleotide sequence: TGTGCCAGCAGTCCGTCTAGCGGGAGGGCCACTGGGGCCAACGTCCTGACTTTC. It codes for CASSPSSGRATGANVLTF.

The V call is TRBV27, the J call TRBJ1-4, with D perhaps TRBD1 (5 bases). Trimming stripped 3 bases from V and 8 bases from J, with 13 bases between. Per the germline V gene, CDR1 is MNHEY and CDR2 is SMNVEV (reference sequence). This CDR3 is built from 14 residues. Here the CDR3 reads CASSFRGSLEKLFF. DNA for the CDR3: TGTGCCAGCAGTTTTAGGGGTTCACTCGAAAAACTGTTTTTT. Supplemented by reference TRBV27 and TRBJ1-4, the full variable domain reads EAQVTQNPRYLITVTGKKLTVTCSQNMNHEYMSWYRQDPGLGLRQIYYSMNVEVTDKGDVPEGYKVSRKEKRNFPLILESPSPNQTSLYFCASSFRGSLEKLFFGSGTQLSVL.

The genes are TRBV2 and TRBJ2-5; D tentatively reads TRBD1 or TRBD2 (6 bases each). From germline, CDR1 is SNHLY and CDR2 FYNNEI. The CDR3 is made up of 14 amino acids. Trimming took off 3 bases at V and 5 bases at J, with 13 bases between the two ends. The DNA of the CDR3 is TGTGCCAGCAGTGAGGAACAGGGAGGCGAGACCCAGTACTTC. Encoded protein: CASSEEQGGETQYF.

This clonotype has more than one count but fewer than ten. The chain links TRBV11-2 to TRBJ1-2; the D is unclear. V gave up 5 bases and J gave up 0 bases, with 13 bases separating them. Germline V gene data show CDR1 as SGHAT and CDR2 as FQNNGV. The length of the CDR3 is 15 residues. The CDR3 bases are TGTGCCAGCAGCCTGCCAGGTCGCGCTAACTATGGCTACACCTTC. Translation: CASSLPGRANYGYTF.